This T cell receptor beta chain was sequenced in a study of naive and memory T cell subsets. This clonotype was picked up many times. As yet, its antigen is unknown. Whole-study results and caveats: Clonotypes here are unpaired alpha or beta chain sequences.

The beta constant-region primer was an equimolar mix of two oligonucleotides covering TRBC1 and TRBC2. Nested alpha and beta constant-region primers with the SP2 primer drove four PCR rounds on ligated cDNA. TCRdb reprocessed the UMI-ligation and nested PCR reads with MiXCR, giving one entry per CDR3 protein. The data hold 8,500 to 10,000 distinct CDR3 sequences, with roughly 5.4% observed a single time. The germline V gene encodes CDR1 LNHNV and CDR2 YYDKDF (reference sequence). Trimming stripped 5 bases from V and 8 bases from J, with 18 bases between. The length of the CDR3 is 15 residues. After the first PCR, alpha and beta chain libraries were processed separately. Cells stained for CD3, CD4, CD8, CD45RA and CD27 were sorted into four subsets.

The chain employs TRBV15 and TRBJ2-2, with unresolved D. This clonotype was sampled from a human donor in good health. The sequencing sample was made of CD4+ TEMRA cells from blood. Subset of the sample: effector memory re-expressing CD45RA, CD45RA+ CD27-. The CDR3 region is CATSYRTPHAGELFF. CDR3 DNA sequence: TGTGCCACCAGCTACCGGACCCCACACGCGGGGGAGCTGTTTTTT. The full variable domain, completed using reference TRBV15 and TRBJ2-2, is DAMVIQNPRYQVTQFGKPVTLSCSQTLNHNVMYWYQQKSSQAPKLLFHYYDKDFNNEADTPDNFQSRRPNTSFCFLDIRSPGLGDTAMYLCATSYRTPHAGELFFGEGSRLTVL.